This is a list of T cell receptor beta chains from one sample in a study of tumor-infiltrating lymphocytes in localized non-small cell lung cancer. Produced via immunoSEQ multiplex PCR; TCRdb's table is partial and in-frame only. The sample includes about 16,000 clones, about three quarters of them seen just once. The sample was lung tumor tissue. The receptors stem from a human donor with non-small cell lung cancer. Each CDR3 is given with its conserved first and last residue. Fields, in order: J gene, V gene, D gene, clone size, CDR3 DNA, CDR3 protein. The D gene is left open where the match is weak. Clone size is stated in some rows and not others, as once, few, many or a class when expanded.

J gene: TRBJ2-3
V gene: TRBV10-3
D gene: -
clone size: once
CDR3 DNA: TGTGCCGGCAGGAGCACAGATACGCAGTATTTT
CDR3 protein: CAGRSTDTQYF

J gene: TRBJ1-1
V gene: TRBV7-2
D gene: -
clone size: -
CDR3 DNA: TGTGCCAGCAGCCCTTTATTGACAGGGAACACTGAAGCTTTCTTT
CDR3 protein: CASSPLLTGNTEAFF

J gene: TRBJ1-2
V gene: TRBV2
D gene: -
clone size: -
CDR3 DNA: TGTGCCAGCAGTGAAGCGCAAGGGGGCTATGGCTACACCTTC
CDR3 protein: CASSEAQGGYGYTF

J gene: TRBJ2-7
V gene: TRBV6-5
D gene: TRBD1
clone size: -
CDR3 DNA: TGTGCCAGCAGTAAATCCGGGACAGGGGGCTACGAGCAGTACTTC
CDR3 protein: CASSKSGTGGYEQYF

J gene: TRBJ2-7
V gene: TRBV18
D gene: TRBD2
clone size: -
CDR3 DNA: TGTGCCAGCTCACCACCGAGCGGGGGGGTTTCGTACGAGCAGTACTTC
CDR3 protein: CASSPPSGGVSYEQYF

J gene: TRBJ2-7
V gene: TRBV11-2
D gene: TRBD2
clone size: -
CDR3 DNA: TGTGCCAGCAGCCCACGACTAGCGGGGTTCTACGAGCAGTACTTC
CDR3 protein: CASSPRLAGFYEQYF

J gene: TRBJ2-3
V gene: TRBV7-8
D gene: TRBD1
clone size: -
CDR3 DNA: TGTGCCAGCAGCTTATCTCAAGGGGGCGAGACAGATACGCAGTATTTT
CDR3 protein: CASSLSQGGETDTQYF

J gene: TRBJ2-7
V gene: TRBV11-2
D gene: -
clone size: -
CDR3 DNA: TGTGCCAGCAGCTTAGAAAGGACACTCTACGAGCAGTACTTC
CDR3 protein: CASSLERTLYEQYF

J gene: TRBJ1-3
V gene: TRBV9
D gene: -
clone size: few
CDR3 DNA: TGTGCCAGCAGCCTACACTACGGGGCCCCGGTCGGAAACACCATATATTTT
CDR3 protein: CASSLHYGAPVGNTIYF

J gene: TRBJ2-1
V gene: TRBV9
D gene: TRBD1
clone size: -
CDR3 DNA: TGTGCCAGCAGCGTTGGGGACAGGGAAGGAGGTGAGCAGTTCTTC
CDR3 protein: CASSVGDREGGEQFF

J gene: TRBJ1-2
V gene: TRBV5-4
D gene: -
clone size: -
CDR3 DNA: TGTGCCAGCAGCGCGGGGGACAACTATAACTATGGCTACACCTTC
CDR3 protein: CASSAGDNYNYGYTF

J gene: TRBJ2-1
V gene: TRBV20-1
D gene: -
clone size: -
CDR3 DNA: TGCAGTGGAGTAGGGGGCAATGAGCAGTTCTTC
CDR3 protein: CSGVGGNEQFF

J gene: TRBJ1-4
V gene: TRBV30
D gene: -
clone size: -
CDR3 DNA: TGTGCCTCCTTCCTCAATGAAAAACTGTTTTTT
CDR3 protein: CASFLNEKLFF

J gene: TRBJ2-3
V gene: TRBV2
D gene: -
clone size: -
CDR3 DNA: TGTGCCAGCAGTGAAGTCCAGGGGAGGGATACGCAGTATTTT
CDR3 protein: CASSEVQGRDTQYF

J gene: TRBJ2-3
V gene: TRBV28
D gene: -
clone size: -
CDR3 DNA: TGTGCCAGCAGCGCCCCCCGCGGAGGGGGGGATACGCAGTATTTT
CDR3 protein: CASSAPRGGGDTQYF

J gene: TRBJ2-5
V gene: TRBV5-1
D gene: TRBD2
clone size: -
CDR3 DNA: TGCGCCAGCAGCGGAACTACCGGGACTACCCAAGAGACCCAGTACTTC
CDR3 protein: CASSGTTGTTQETQYF

J gene: TRBJ1-2
V gene: TRBV30
D gene: -
clone size: -
CDR3 DNA: TGTGCCTGGACCCAGGGCTATGGCTACACCTTC
CDR3 protein: CAWTQGYGYTF

J gene: TRBJ1-4
V gene: TRBV7-9
D gene: -
clone size: few
CDR3 DNA: TGTGCCAGCAGCTCACCTAATGAAAAACTGTTTTTT
CDR3 protein: CASSSPNEKLFF

J gene: TRBJ2-1
V gene: TRBV16
D gene: TRBD1
clone size: -
CDR3 DNA: TGTGCCAGCAGCCCCAGAAGGGACAGGGTACCTCTTGAGTTCTTC
CDR3 protein: CASSPRRDRVPLEFF

J gene: TRBJ2-7
V gene: TRBV6-6
D gene: -
clone size: -
CDR3 DNA: TGTGCCAGCACTGACAGCTACGAGCAGTACTTC
CDR3 protein: CASTDSYEQYF

J gene: TRBJ2-2
V gene: TRBV5-4
D gene: -
clone size: few
CDR3 DNA: TGTGCCAGCAGCTTGGAATCCACGGGCTACGTCGGCACCGGGGAGCTGTTTTTT
CDR3 protein: CASSLESTGYVGTGELFF

J gene: TRBJ2-3
V gene: TRBV25-1
D gene: TRBD2
clone size: -
CDR3 DNA: TGTGCCAGCAGTCCCCAGGCGGGGGGTCCCACAGATACGCAGTATTTT
CDR3 protein: CASSPQAGGPTDTQYF

J gene: TRBJ1-4
V gene: TRBV5-1
D gene: TRBD1
clone size: -
CDR3 DNA: TGCGCCAGCAGCTTAACAGGGGCGGGCGGTGAAAAACTGTTTTTT
CDR3 protein: CASSLTGAGGEKLFF

J gene: TRBJ2-3
V gene: TRBV10-1
D gene: TRBD2
clone size: -
CDR3 DNA: TGCGCCAGCAGTCCTAGCGGGGCTACAGATACGCAGTATTTT
CDR3 protein: CASSPSGATDTQYF

J gene: TRBJ2-1
V gene: TRBV11-1
D gene: -
clone size: few
CDR3 DNA: TGTGCCAGCAGCTTAGGTTCGAGTTACAATGAGCAGTTCTTC
CDR3 protein: CASSLGSSYNEQFF

J gene: TRBJ1-1
V gene: TRBV2
D gene: -
clone size: -
CDR3 DNA: TGTGCCAGCAGTGAAGACCAAACTCGGGCTTTCTTT
CDR3 protein: CASSEDQTRAFF

J gene: TRBJ2-3
V gene: TRBV5-4
D gene: -
clone size: few
CDR3 DNA: TGTGCCAGCAGCTTGGATTTGGCAAACACAGATACGCAGTATTTT
CDR3 protein: CASSLDLANTDTQYF

J gene: TRBJ2-1
V gene: TRBV5-1
D gene: TRBD2
clone size: -
CDR3 DNA: TGCGCCAGCAGCTCAGCACTAGCGGGCTCTGAAGAGCAGTTCTTC
CDR3 protein: CASSSALAGSEEQFF

J gene: TRBJ1-6
V gene: TRBV28
D gene: -
clone size: -
CDR3 DNA: TGTGCCAGCAGTCCGGCAGGAAGCTCCTATAATTCACCCCTCCACTTT
CDR3 protein: CASSPAGSSYNSPLHF

J gene: TRBJ1-1
V gene: TRBV7-6
D gene: -
clone size: -
CDR3 DNA: TGTGCCAGCAGCGAGGGAGCTGAAGCTTTCTTT
CDR3 protein: CASSEGAEAFF

J gene: TRBJ2-3
V gene: TRBV6-6
D gene: -
clone size: -
CDR3 DNA: TGTGCCAGCAGTTACTCGAGGGGGGCTAGCACAGATACGCAGTATTTT
CDR3 protein: CASSYSRGASTDTQYF

J gene: TRBJ2-1
V gene: TRBV19
D gene: TRBD2
clone size: -
CDR3 DNA: TGTGCCAGTAGTATCAGAGCGGGGGGGTGGAGTGAGCAGTTCTTC
CDR3 protein: CASSIRAGGWSEQFF

J gene: TRBJ2-7
V gene: TRBV6-1
D gene: TRBD1
clone size: few
CDR3 DNA: TGTGCCAGCAGCCGGGACAGGGGGCTTTTCGAGCAGTACTTC
CDR3 protein: CASSRDRGLFEQYF

J gene: TRBJ2-2
V gene: TRBV27
D gene: -
clone size: -
CDR3 DNA: TGTGCCAGCAGTTTGGAGGGCGGAAACGCGAACACCGGGGAGCTGTTTTTT
CDR3 protein: CASSLEGGNANTGELFF

J gene: TRBJ1-6
V gene: TRBV27
D gene: TRBD1
clone size: -
CDR3 DNA: TGTGCCAGCAGCTCCGGGACAGGGAGGTACTCACCCCTCCACTTT
CDR3 protein: CASSSGTGRYSPLHF

J gene: TRBJ1-2
V gene: TRBV6-1
D gene: -
clone size: -
CDR3 DNA: TGTGCCAGCCGCGGCAGGGATAGGAATGGCTACACCTTC
CDR3 protein: CASRGRDRNGYTF

J gene: TRBJ2-7
V gene: TRBV28
D gene: TRBD1
clone size: -
CDR3 DNA: TGTGCCAGCAGTCCCTTCTCCGGGACAGGTTCCTACGAGCAGTACTTC
CDR3 protein: CASSPFSGTGSYEQYF

J gene: TRBJ2-7
V gene: TRBV2
D gene: TRBD2
clone size: -
CDR3 DNA: TGTGCCAGCAAAGGAGGGACTAGCGTTTACGAGCAGTACTTC
CDR3 protein: CASKGGTSVYEQYF

J gene: TRBJ2-7
V gene: TRBV4-2
D gene: -
clone size: -
CDR3 DNA: TGTGCCAGCAGCCAATTCGACGGCTACGAGCAGTACTTC
CDR3 protein: CASSQFDGYEQYF

J gene: TRBJ2-7
V gene: TRBV5-6
D gene: -
clone size: few
CDR3 DNA: TGTGCCAGCAGCTTCCCTGCGAGGGGGGGAACCTACGAGCAGTACTTC
CDR3 protein: CASSFPARGGTYEQYF

J gene: TRBJ1-4
V gene: TRBV4-1
D gene: -
clone size: -
CDR3 DNA: TGCGCCAGCAGCCAAGATGGGGCAGGGAATGAAAAACTGTTTTTT
CDR3 protein: CASSQDGAGNEKLFF

J gene: TRBJ2-7
V gene: TRBV5-8
D gene: TRBD2
clone size: -
CDR3 DNA: TGTGCCACCGACCGGGGGGGGACTTCCTACGAGCAGTACTTC
CDR3 protein: CATDRGGTSYEQYF

J gene: TRBJ2-7
V gene: TRBV11-2
D gene: TRBD1
clone size: -
CDR3 DNA: TGTGCCAGCAGAGGACAGGACTCCTACGAGCAGTACTTC
CDR3 protein: CASRGQDSYEQYF

J gene: TRBJ2-1
V gene: TRBV29-1
D gene: -
clone size: few
CDR3 DNA: TGCAGCGTTGTGTCCAGGGCCCACAATGAGCAGTTCTTC
CDR3 protein: CSVVSRAHNEQFF

J gene: TRBJ2-5
V gene: TRBV27
D gene: TRBD2
clone size: -
CDR3 DNA: TGTGCCAGCAGTTTGCGACGGGAGGTCGGAGAGACCCAGTACTTC
CDR3 protein: CASSLRREVGETQYF

J gene: TRBJ2-1
V gene: TRBV10-3
D gene: -
clone size: -
CDR3 DNA: TGTGCCATCAGCCAAACAGGGTCTTACAATGAGCAGTTCTTC
CDR3 protein: CAISQTGSYNEQFF

J gene: TRBJ2-1
V gene: TRBV29-1
D gene: -
clone size: medium-sized
CDR3 DNA: TGCAGCGTTCGGCAGGGAGGCAATGAGCAGTTCTTC
CDR3 protein: CSVRQGGNEQFF

J gene: TRBJ2-6
V gene: TRBV7-2
D gene: -
clone size: -
CDR3 DNA: TGTGCCAGCAGCCTAGACGCTGGGGCCAACGTCCTGACTTTC
CDR3 protein: CASSLDAGANVLTF

J gene: TRBJ1-4
V gene: TRBV25-1
D gene: -
clone size: -
CDR3 DNA: TGTGCCAGCAGTGAAGGTGCCGGTTATAATGAAAAACTGTTTTTT
CDR3 protein: CASSEGAGYNEKLFF

J gene: TRBJ2-7
V gene: TRBV27
D gene: TRBD2
clone size: -
CDR3 DNA: TGTGCCAGCAGTTTACGACTAGCGGGGGGGCTCTACGAGCAGTACTTC
CDR3 protein: CASSLRLAGGLYEQYF

J gene: TRBJ1-2
V gene: TRBV19
D gene: -
clone size: -
CDR3 DNA: TGTGCCAGTAGTAGCGCCAGGGGAAGTGGCTACACCTTC
CDR3 protein: CASSSARGSGYTF

J gene: TRBJ1-2
V gene: TRBV28
D gene: -
clone size: -
CDR3 DNA: TGTGCCAGCACTACCGACCAGGGAGTGTTGCGTGGCTACACCTTC
CDR3 protein: CASTTDQGVLRGYTF